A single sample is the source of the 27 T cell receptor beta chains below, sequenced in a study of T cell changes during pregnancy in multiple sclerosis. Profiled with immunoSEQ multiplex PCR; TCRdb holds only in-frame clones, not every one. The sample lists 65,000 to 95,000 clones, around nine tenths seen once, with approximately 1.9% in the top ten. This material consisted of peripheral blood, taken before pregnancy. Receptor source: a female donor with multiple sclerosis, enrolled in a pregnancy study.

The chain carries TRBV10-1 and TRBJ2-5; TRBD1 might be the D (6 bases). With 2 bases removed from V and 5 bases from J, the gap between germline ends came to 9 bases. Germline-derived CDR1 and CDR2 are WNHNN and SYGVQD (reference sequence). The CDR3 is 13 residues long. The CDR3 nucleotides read TGCGCCAGCAGTGAGCAGAGGGGGGAGACCCAGTACTTC. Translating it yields CASSEQRGETQYF.

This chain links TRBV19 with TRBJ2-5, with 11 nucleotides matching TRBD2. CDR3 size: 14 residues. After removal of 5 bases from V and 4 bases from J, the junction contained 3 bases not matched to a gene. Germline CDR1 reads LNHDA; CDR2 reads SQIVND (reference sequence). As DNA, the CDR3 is TGTGCCAGTAGTCCCACTAGCGGGGGAGAGACCCAGTACTTC. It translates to CASSPTSGGETQYF.

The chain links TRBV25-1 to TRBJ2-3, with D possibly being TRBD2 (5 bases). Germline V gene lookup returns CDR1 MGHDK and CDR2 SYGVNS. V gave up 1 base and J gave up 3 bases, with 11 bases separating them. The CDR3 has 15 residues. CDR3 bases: TGTGCCAGCAGTGAATTTGGAGGCCGGACAGATACGCAGTATTTT. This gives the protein CASSEFGGRTDTQYF. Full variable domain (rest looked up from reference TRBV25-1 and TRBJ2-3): EADIYQTPRYLVIGTGKKITLECSQTMGHDKMYWYQQDPGMELHLIHYSYGVNSTEKGDLSSESTVSRIRTEHFPLTLESARPSHTSQYLCASSEFGGRTDTQYFGPGTRLTVL.

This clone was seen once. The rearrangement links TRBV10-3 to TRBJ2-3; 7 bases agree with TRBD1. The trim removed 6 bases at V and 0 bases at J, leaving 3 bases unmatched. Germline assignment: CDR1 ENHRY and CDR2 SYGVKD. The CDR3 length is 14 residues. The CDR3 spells CAIRDRSSTDTQYF. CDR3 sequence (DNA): TGTGCCATCAGGGACAGGTCTAGCACAGATACGCAGTATTTT.

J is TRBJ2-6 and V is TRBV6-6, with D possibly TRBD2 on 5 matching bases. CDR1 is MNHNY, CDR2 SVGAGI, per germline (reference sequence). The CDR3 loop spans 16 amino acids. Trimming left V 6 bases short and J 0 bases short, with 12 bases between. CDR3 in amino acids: CASSTGRDSGANVLTF. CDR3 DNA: TGTGCCAGCAGCACTGGACGGGACTCTGGGGCCAACGTCCTGACTTTC.

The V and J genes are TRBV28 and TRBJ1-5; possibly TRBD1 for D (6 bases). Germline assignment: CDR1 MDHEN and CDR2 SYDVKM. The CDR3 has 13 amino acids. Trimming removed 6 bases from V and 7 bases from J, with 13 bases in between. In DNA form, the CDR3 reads TGTGCCAGCAGGATCCCAGGGGTCCAGCCCCAGCATTTT. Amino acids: CASRIPGVQPQHF.

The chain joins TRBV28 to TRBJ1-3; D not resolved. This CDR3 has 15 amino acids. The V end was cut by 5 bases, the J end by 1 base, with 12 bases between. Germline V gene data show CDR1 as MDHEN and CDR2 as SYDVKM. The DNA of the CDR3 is TGTGCCAGCAGTAATATACGGGATTCTGGAAACACCATATATTTT. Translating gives CASSNIRDSGNTIYF.

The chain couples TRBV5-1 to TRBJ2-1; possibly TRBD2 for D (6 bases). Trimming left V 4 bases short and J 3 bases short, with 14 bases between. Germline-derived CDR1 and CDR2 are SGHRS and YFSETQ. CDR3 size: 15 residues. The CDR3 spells CASSINPGLYNEQFF. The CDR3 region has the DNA TGCGCCAGCAGCATTAACCCGGGACTCTACAATGAGCAGTTCTTC.

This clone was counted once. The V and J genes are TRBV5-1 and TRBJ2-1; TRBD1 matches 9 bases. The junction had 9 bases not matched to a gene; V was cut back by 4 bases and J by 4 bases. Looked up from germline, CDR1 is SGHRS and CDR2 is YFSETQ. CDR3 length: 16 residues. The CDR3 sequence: CASSLRPGQGYNEQFF. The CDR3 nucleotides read TGCGCCAGCAGCCTCCGACCGGGACAGGGTTACAATGAGCAGTTCTTC.

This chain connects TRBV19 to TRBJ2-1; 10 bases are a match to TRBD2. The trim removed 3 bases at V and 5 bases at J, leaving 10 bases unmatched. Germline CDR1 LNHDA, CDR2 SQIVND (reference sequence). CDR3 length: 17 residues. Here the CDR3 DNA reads TGTGCCAGTAGTATTGAGGGAGCGGGGGGGATAGACAATGAGCAGTTCTTC. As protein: CASSIEGAGGIDNEQFF.

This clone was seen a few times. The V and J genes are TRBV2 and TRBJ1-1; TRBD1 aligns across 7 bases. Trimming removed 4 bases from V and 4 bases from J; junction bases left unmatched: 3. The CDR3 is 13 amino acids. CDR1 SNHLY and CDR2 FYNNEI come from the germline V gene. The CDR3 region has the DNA TGTGCCAGCAGTGTCGACAGGGTCACTGAAGCTTTCTTT. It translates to CASSVDRVTEAFF.

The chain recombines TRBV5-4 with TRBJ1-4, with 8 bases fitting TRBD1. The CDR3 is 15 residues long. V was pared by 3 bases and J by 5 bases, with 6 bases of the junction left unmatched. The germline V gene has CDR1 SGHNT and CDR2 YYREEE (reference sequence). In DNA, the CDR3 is TGTGCCAGCAGCTCTGGACAGGGACCGAATGAAAAACTGTTTTTT. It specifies CASSSGQGPNEKLFF.

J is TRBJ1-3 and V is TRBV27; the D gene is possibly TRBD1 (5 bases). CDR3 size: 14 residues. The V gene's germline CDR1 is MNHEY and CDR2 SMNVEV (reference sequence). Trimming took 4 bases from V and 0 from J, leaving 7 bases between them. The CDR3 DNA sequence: TGTGCCAGCAGTTACAGGAGCTCTGGAAACACCATATATTTT. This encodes CASSYRSSGNTIYF.

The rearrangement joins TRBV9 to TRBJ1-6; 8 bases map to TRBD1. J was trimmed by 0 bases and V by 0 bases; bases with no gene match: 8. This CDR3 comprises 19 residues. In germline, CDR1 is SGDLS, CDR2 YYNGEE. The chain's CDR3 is CASSVGVQGASSYNSPLHF. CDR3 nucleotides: TGTGCCAGCAGCGTAGGGGTTCAGGGGGCGAGCTCCTATAATTCACCCCTCCACTTT.

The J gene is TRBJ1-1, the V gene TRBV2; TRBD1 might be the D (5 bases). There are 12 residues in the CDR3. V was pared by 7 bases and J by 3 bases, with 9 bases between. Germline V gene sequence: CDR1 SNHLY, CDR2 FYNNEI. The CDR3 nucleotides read TGTGCCAGCAACGCAGGGCACACTGAAGCTTTCTTT. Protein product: CASNAGHTEAFF.

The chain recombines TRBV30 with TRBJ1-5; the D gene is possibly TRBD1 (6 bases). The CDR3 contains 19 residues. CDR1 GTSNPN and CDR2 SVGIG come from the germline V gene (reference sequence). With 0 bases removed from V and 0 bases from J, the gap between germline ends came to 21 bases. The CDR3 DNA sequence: TGTGCCTGGAGTGTACGGGGCGGCAGGGGAGATTATAGCAATCAGCCCCAGCATTTT. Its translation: CAWSVRGGRGDYSNQPQHF.

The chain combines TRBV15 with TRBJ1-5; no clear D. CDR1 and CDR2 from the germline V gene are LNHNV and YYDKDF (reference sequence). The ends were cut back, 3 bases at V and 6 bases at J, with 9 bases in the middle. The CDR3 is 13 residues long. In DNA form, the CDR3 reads TGTGCCACCAGCAGTGATCTAGGTCAGCCCCAGCATTTT. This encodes CATSSDLGQPQHF.

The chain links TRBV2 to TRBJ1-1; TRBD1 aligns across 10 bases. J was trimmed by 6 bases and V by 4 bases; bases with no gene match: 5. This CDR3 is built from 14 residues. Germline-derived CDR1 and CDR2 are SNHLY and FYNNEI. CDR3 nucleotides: TGTGCCAGCAGTGTAGGGGACAGGGGCCCTGAAGCTTTCTTT. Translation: CASSVGDRGPEAFF.

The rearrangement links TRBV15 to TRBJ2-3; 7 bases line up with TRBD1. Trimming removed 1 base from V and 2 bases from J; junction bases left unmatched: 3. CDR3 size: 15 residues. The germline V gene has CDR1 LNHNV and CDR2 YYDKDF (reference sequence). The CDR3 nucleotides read TGTGCCACCAGCAGAGGTGGACAGGACACAGATACGCAGTATTTT. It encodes CATSRGGQDTDTQYF.

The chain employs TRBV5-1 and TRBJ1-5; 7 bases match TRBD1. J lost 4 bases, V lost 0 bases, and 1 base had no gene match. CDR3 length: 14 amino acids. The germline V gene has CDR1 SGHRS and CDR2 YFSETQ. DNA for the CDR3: TGCGCCAGCAGCTTGGGCAGGGGGAATCAGCCCCAGCATTTT. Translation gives CASSLGRGNQPQHF.

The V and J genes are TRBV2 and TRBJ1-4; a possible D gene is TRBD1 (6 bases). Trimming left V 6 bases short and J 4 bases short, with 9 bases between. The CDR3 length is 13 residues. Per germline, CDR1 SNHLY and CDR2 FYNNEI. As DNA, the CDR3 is TGTGCCAGCAGCCGGGACATTAATGAAAAACTGTTTTTT. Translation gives CASSRDINEKLFF.

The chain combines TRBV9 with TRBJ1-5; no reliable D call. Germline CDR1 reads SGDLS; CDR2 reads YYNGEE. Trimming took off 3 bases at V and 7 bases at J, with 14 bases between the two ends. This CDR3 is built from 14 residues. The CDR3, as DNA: TGTGCCAGCAGCGCCCGAGGAGTCCAACAGCCCCAGCATTTT. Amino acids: CASSARGVQQPQHF.

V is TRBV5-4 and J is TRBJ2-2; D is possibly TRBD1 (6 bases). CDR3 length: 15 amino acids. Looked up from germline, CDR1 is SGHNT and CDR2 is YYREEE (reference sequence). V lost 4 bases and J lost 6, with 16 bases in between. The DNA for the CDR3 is TGTGCCAGCAGCCTTACACAGGGTAGGGCCGGGGAGCTGTTTTTT. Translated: CASSLTQGRAGELFF.

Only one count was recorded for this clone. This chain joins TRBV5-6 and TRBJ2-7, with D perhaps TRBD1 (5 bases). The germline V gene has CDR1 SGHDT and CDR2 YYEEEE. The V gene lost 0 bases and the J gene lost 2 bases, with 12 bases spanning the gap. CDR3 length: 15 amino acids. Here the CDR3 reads CASSLVGLGAYEQYF. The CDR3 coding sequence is TGTGCCAGCAGCTTGGTCGGTCTAGGGGCCTACGAGCAGTACTTC.

The CDR3: CASSQEPAGSSYNEQFF. Here the CDR3 DNA reads TGTGCCAGCAGCCAAGAACCAGCGGGAAGCTCCTACAATGAGCAGTTCTTC. The rearrangement links TRBV4-2 to TRBJ2-1; 7 bases agree with TRBD2. V lost 0 bases and J lost 0; bases outside the gene matches: 5. Germline V gives CDR1 LGHNA, CDR2 YNFKEQ. This CDR3 contains 17 residues.

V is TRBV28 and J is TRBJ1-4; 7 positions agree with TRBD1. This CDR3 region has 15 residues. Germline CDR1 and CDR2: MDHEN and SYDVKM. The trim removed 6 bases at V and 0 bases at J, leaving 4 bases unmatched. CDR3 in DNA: TGTGCCAGCAGAGGGACAGACGCAACTAATGAAAAACTGTTTTTT. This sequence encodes CASRGTDATNEKLFF.

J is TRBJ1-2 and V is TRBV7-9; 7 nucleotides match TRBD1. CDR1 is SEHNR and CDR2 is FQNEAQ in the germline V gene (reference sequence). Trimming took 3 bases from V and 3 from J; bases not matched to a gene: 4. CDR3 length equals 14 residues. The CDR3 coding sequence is TGTGCCAGCAGCTTTACAGGGGTTGACTATGGCTACACCTTC. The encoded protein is CASSFTGVDYGYTF.